This T cell receptor beta chain was recovered during a study of blood T cell repertoires in COVID-19. Across the whole study: Samples taken during acute and convalescent COVID-19 were collected in the United States, Italy and Spain.

The CDR3 sequence is 12 residues long. V was shortened by 5 bases and J by 4 bases, with 7 bases between the two germline ends. Sequencing was performed with immunoSEQ multiplex PCR; in TCRdb, only in-frame clones are kept and a portion is missing. This repertoire shows some 240,000 clones, 80% found once; its top ten account for 13%. The V gene is TRBV12-3 or TRBV12-4, the J gene TRBJ2-3; D is ambiguous. This receptor was obtained from a human donor in a cohort sampled during active COVID-19. Sequencing input: peripheral blood. This CDR3 is CASSQNADTQYF. The CDR3, as DNA: TGTGCCAGCAGTCAAAATGCAGATACGCAGTATTTT.